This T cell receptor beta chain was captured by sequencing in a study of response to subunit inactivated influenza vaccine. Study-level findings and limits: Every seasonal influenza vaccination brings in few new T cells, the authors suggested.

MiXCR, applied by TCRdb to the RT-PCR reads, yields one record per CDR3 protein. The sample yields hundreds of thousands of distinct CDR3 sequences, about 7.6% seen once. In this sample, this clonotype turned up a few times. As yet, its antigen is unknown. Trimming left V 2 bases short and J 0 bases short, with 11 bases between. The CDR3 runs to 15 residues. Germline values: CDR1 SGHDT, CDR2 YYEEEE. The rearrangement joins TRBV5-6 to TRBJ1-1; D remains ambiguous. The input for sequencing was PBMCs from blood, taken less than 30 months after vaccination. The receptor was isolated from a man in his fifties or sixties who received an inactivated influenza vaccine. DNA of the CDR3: TGTGCCAGCAGCTTTTATGATAGAGTGAACACTGAAGCTTTCTTT. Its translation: CASSFYDRVNTEAFF.